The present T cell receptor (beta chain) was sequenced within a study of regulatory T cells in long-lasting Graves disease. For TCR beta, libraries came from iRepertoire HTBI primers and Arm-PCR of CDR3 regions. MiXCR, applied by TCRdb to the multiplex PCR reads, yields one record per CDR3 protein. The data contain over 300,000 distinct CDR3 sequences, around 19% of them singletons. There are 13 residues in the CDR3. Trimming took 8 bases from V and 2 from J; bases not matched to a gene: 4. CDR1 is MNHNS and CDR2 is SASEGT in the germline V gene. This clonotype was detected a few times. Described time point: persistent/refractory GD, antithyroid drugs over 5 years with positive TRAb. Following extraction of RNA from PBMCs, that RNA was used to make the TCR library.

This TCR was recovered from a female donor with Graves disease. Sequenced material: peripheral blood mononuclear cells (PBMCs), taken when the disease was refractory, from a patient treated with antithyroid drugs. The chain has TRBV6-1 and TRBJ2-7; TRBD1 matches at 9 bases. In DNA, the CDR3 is TGTGCCAGCGACAGGGGGAGTACCTACGAGCAGTACTTC. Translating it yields CASDRGSTYEQYF.